This entry is about one T cell receptor beta chain. Here immunoSEQ multiplex PCR was the method, and the copy in TCRdb shows in-frame clones only, minus some. The data hold about 10,000 clones, with around four fifths observed a single time. This sample was taken from a study of immune evolution from preneoplasia to lung adenocarcinoma. The V end lost 3 bases, the J end lost 7 bases, and 16 bases lay between the germline ends. CDR1 is MDHEN, CDR2 SYDVKM, per germline. The CDR3 totals 15 residues. The clonotype was recovered from a person aged 70 to 85 with lung adenocarcinoma. Some clones in this sample may be carry-over from other donors' samples. The chain combines TRBV28 with TRBJ1-5; D uncertain. The sample taken for sequencing was FFPE minimally invasive lung adenocarcinoma tissue. The DNA of the CDR3 is TGTGCCAGCAGTTTGGGTAAAAGGGTCAGACAGCCCCAGCATTTT. Translating gives CASSLGKRVRQPQHF.